This T cell receptor (beta chain) came from a study of Ad26.COV2.S vaccination and SARS-CoV-2 variants. Background on the study: Once, or twice with 56 days between doses, Ad26.COV2.S was given intramuscularly.

The CDR3 runs 12 residues. Germline values: CDR1 SGHNT, CDR2 YENEEA. With 5 bases removed from V and 10 bases from J, the gap between germline ends came to 12 bases. Treatment here: roughly 20 received Ad26.COV2.S at low or high dose, single or two shots; 5 received placebo; per-sample allocation not given. Material that was analyzed had been drawn on day 63 after the first vaccine or placebo injection. A word on this clone: Antigen specificity is unknown.

Some clones are missing from TCRdb's copy, which holds only in-frame ones; the method was immunoSEQ multiplex PCR. The sample holds 380,000 or so clones, under 90% seen once. The study's findings and limits: Whether participants received vaccine or placebo, their non-spike TCR breadth was similar. Spike-specific TCR breadth was greater in vaccine than placebo recipients.

The receptor was derived from a person between 18 and 65 years old who received the Ad26.COV2.S COVID-19 vaccine or a placebo. The rearrangement links TRBV11-3 to TRBJ2-1; D ambiguous. Sequenced here: peripheral blood, sampled in a trial of Ad26.COV2.S vaccine versus placebo. The DNA of the CDR3 is TGTGCCAGCAGCGAAGAAAGCATCGAGCAGTTCTTC. Its translation is CASSEESIEQFF.